These 32 T cell receptor beta chains were all obtained from the same sample, sequenced in a study of blood T cells in healthy people across ages. A second roughly 7 to 12 cycle PCR used barcoded and J-beta primers. TCRdb recomputed calls from the 5' RACE reads with MiXCR, one row per CDR3 protein. Counted here are fewer than 750,000 distinct CDR3 sequences, around 50% occurring once; the ten biggest clones make up approximately 23%. The sample consisted of blood. Every receptor here comes from an elderly man in good health.

The V and J genes are TRBV12-3 or TRBV12-4 and TRBJ2-1; D unclear. The V end lost 7 bases, the J end lost 0 bases, and 10 bases lay between the germline ends. This CDR3 is built from 14 residues. The CDR3 protein is CASTRALSYNEQFF. DNA of the CDR3: TGTGCCAGCACCCGAGCCCTCTCCTACAATGAGCAGTTCTTC.

V is TRBV4-3 and J is TRBJ2-1, with 11 bases lining up with TRBD2. The CDR3 is 15 residues long. V gave up 5 bases and J gave up 5 bases; unmatched junction bases: 5. Germline lookup yields CDR1 LGHNA and CDR2 YSLEER. CDR3 amino acids: CASSSPTSGNNEQFF. CDR3 nucleotides: TGCGCCAGCAGCTCCCCGACTAGCGGGAACAATGAGCAGTTCTTC.

This chain uses TRBV3-1 with TRBJ2-1; D possibly corresponds to TRBD2 (7 bases). With 3 bases removed from V and 6 bases from J, the gap between germline ends came to 9 bases. This CDR3 has 13 residues. Germline CDR1 reads LGHDT; CDR2 reads YNNKEL (reference sequence). This chain's CDR3 is CASSHGGLNEQFF. The CDR3 bases are TGTGCCAGCAGCCACGGGGGGCTCAATGAGCAGTTCTTC.

The rearrangement joins TRBV20-1 to TRBJ2-1; 8 nucleotides line up with TRBD2. The CDR3 is 16 residues long. The V segment lost 1 base and the J segment 4 bases; nucleotides outside the gene matches: 9. The germline V gene encodes CDR1 DFQATT and CDR2 SNEGSKA (reference sequence). The DNA for the CDR3 is TGCAGTGCTAGAGGGAAGCGGGAGATGTTTTACAATGAGCAGTTCTTC. Translating gives CSARGKREMFYNEQFF.

V is TRBV7-2 and J is TRBJ2-5; D may be TRBD1 or TRBD2 (5 bases each). The DNA end favors TRBJ2-7, so the J call may be wrong. This CDR3 spans 14 amino acids. Germline CDR1 SGHTA, CDR2 FQGNSA. The CDR3 sequence is CASSSEWGSDEQYF. CDR3 bases: TGTGCCAGCAGCTCAGAATGGGGGTCTGACGAGCAGTACTTC.

This rearrangement joins TRBV20-1 to TRBJ2-1, with 7 bases that match TRBD2. The V and J ends lost 1 base and 1 base, in that order; junction bases with no gene match: 4. The CDR3 totals 15 residues. CDR1 and CDR2 (germline): DFQATT, SNEGSKA (reference sequence). The CDR3 bases are TGCAGTGCTAGAGCTCCCGGGAGGTCCTACAATGAGCAGTTCTTC. Amino acids: CSARAPGRSYNEQFF.

Concerning this clonotype itself: A much larger clone lies a single base off, so this may be a read error. The chain combines TRBV6-5 with TRBJ2-3; D is perhaps TRBD1 (6 bases). The CDR3 is 16 amino acids. Germline V lookup: CDR1 MNHEY, CDR2 SVGAGI. CDR3 coding DNA: TGTGCCAACAGTTACAGAACCCGGGACATCGGATGGACGCAGTATTTT. Translated, it gives CANSYRTRDIGWTQYF.

The chain has TRBV27 and TRBJ2-7; D unclear. V was pared by 2 bases and J by 2 bases, with 16 bases between. Germline V CDR1 and CDR2: MNHEY, SMNVEV (reference sequence). There are 16 residues in the CDR3. The CDR3 protein is CASSLRARAQAYEQYF. CDR3 bases: TGTGCCAGCAGTTTACGGGCACGGGCCCAGGCCTACGAGCAGTACTTC.

The genes are TRBV9 and TRBJ2-7, with 8 bases fitting TRBD2. CDR3 length: 13 amino acids. Germline lookup yields CDR1 SGDLS and CDR2 YYNGEE. Losses at the gene ends were 4 bases for V and 5 bases for J; bases not matched to a gene: 5. CDR3 amino acids: CASSQAGANEQYF. The CDR3 DNA is TGTGCCAGCAGCCAAGCGGGGGCCAACGAGCAGTACTTC.

This clonotype was observed at least ten times. Sequence at one end of the junction differs from germline and may be a read error. V and J are TRBV5-1 and TRBJ2-3; no clear D. Germline V CDR1 and CDR2: SGHRS, YFSETQ. This CDR3 region has 11 residues. The CDR3 reads CASSLGDTQYF. CDR3 nucleotide sequence: TGTGCCAGCAGCCTCGGGGATACGCAGTATTTT.

This clonotype came up a few times. The rearrangement joins TRBV20-1 to TRBJ2-7, with a weak D call TRBD1 (7 bases). Trimming took off 0 bases at V and 3 bases at J, with 18 bases between the two ends. The CDR3 is made up of 16 amino acids. The germline CDR1 and CDR2 sequences are DFQATT and SNEGSKA (reference sequence). The CDR3 sequence: CSARDPGAGGIYEQYF. The CDR3, as DNA: TGCAGTGCTAGAGACCCTGGGGCAGGGGGGATCTACGAGCAGTACTTC.

This clonotype appeared a few times. This rearrangement joins TRBV11-2 to TRBJ1-2, with a possible D match to TRBD1 (5 bases). This CDR3 is built from 15 residues. Germline V gives CDR1 SGHAT, CDR2 FQNNGV. V lost 5 bases and J 4 bases, leaving 17 bases between the germline ends. As DNA, the CDR3 is TGTGCCAGCAGCCCCCGGGACGGCGGGAGCTATGGCTACACCTTC. This gives the protein CASSPRDGGSYGYTF.

This clonotype came up a few times. The chain employs TRBV29-1 and TRBJ2-1; D gene ambiguous. The CDR3 extends over 12 amino acids. Germline CDR1 reads SQVTM; CDR2 reads ANQGSEA. Trimming stripped 2 bases from V and 6 bases from J, with 8 bases between. The CDR3 loop is CSVERQFNEQFF. CDR3 DNA: TGCAGCGTTGAACGGCAGTTCAATGAGCAGTTCTTC.

The rearrangement joins TRBV7-9 to TRBJ2-2; 7 bases match TRBD2. CDR1 and CDR2 from the germline V gene are SEHNR and FQNEAQ (reference sequence). V was clipped by 5 bases and J by 2 bases; unmatched bases: 5. CDR3 length: 15 residues. The CDR3 sequence is CASSTGAGNTGELFF. CDR3 nucleotide sequence: TGTGCCAGCAGCACTGGAGCGGGAAACACCGGGGAGCTGTTTTTT.

This clonotype was counted once. The chain joins TRBV7-3 to TRBJ2-1, with 7 bases aligning to TRBD2. Looked up from germline, CDR1 is SGHTA and CDR2 is FQGTGA. The V and J ends lost 1 base and 5 bases, in that order; junction bases with no gene match: 2. This CDR3 has 14 residues. DNA for the CDR3: TGTGCCAGCAGCTTAATGGGACTAAACAATGAGCAGTTCTTC. It specifies CASSLMGLNNEQFF.

This clonotype was recorded many times. The chain combines TRBV6-1 with TRBJ2-7; 11 bases align to TRBD2. This CDR3 has 17 amino acids. Germline V gene data show CDR1 as MNHNS and CDR2 as SASEGT. With V trimmed by 4 bases and J by 4 bases, 12 bases remained unmatched. The CDR3 nucleotides are TGTGCCAGCAGTGCCGGGGGTAGCGGGGGGGCTCGATACGAGCAGTACTTC. Translation gives CASSAGGSGGARYEQYF.

This clonotype was observed a handful of times. V usage is TRBV9 and J usage is TRBJ1-2; TRBD1 matches at 7 bases. The CDR3 is 15 amino acids. V was clipped by 3 bases and J by 3 bases; unmatched bases: 8. Germline V gives CDR1 SGDLS, CDR2 YYNGEE. The CDR3 DNA reads as TGTGCCAGCAGCGCCCGGACAGGTGACTACTATGGCTACACCTTC. Protein product: CASSARTGDYYGYTF.

This clonotype was seen more than once but under ten times. The gene calls are TRBV4-1 and TRBJ2-3; D is uncertain. V shed 0 bases and J shed 3 bases, with 13 bases lying between them. The CDR3 contains 16 residues. Germline CDR1 reads MGHRA; CDR2 reads YSYEKL. In nucleotides, the CDR3 is TGCGCCAGCAGCCAAGATCGGCCCCCTGGGACAGATACGCAGTATTTT. It yields the protein CASSQDRPPGTDTQYF.

V gene TRBV7-9 combines with J gene TRBJ2-1; TRBD1 is a possible D gene (5 bases). V lost 1 base and J 10 bases, leaving 11 bases between the germline ends. CDR3 size: 13 residues. Germline V gene sequence: CDR1 SEHNR, CDR2 FQNEAQ (reference sequence). The CDR3 region is CASSLEWGGEQFF. CDR3 DNA sequence: TGTGCCAGCAGCTTAGAATGGGGCGGAGAGCAGTTCTTC.

Only a few counts were recorded for this clonotype. The chain links TRBV5-1 to TRBJ2-1, with TRBD2 matching 9 bases. The CDR3 runs 15 residues. Trimming cost V 5 bases and J 0 bases; bases outside gene matches: 3. From germline, CDR1 is SGHRS and CDR2 YFSETQ. In nucleotides, the CDR3 is TGCGCCAGCAGTAAAGCGGGGGGCTCCTACAATGAGCAGTTCTTC. Translation: CASSKAGGSYNEQFF. Based on the CDR3 plus reference TRBV5-1 and TRBJ2-1, the full variable domain is KAGVTQTPRYLIKTRGQQVTLSCSPISGHRSVSWYQQTPGQGLQFLFEYFSETQRNKGNFPGRFSGRQFSNSRSEMNVSTLELGDSALYLCASSKAGGSYNEQFFGPGTRLTVL.

V usage is TRBV7-2 and J usage is TRBJ2-2, with TRBD1 matching 7 bases. Germline loops: CDR1 SGHTA, CDR2 FQGNSA. With 3 bases clipped from V and 7 bases from J, the junction kept 8 bases outside the gene matches. This CDR3 contains 15 residues. The DNA of the CDR3 is TGTGCCAGCAGCTTGAGAGGGGGCGAAGGCGGGGAGCTGTTTTTT. This codes for CASSLRGGEGGELFF. Combining the CDR3 with reference TRBV7-2 and TRBJ2-2 gives the whole variable domain GAGVSQSPSNKVTEKGKDVELRCDPISGHTALYWYRQSLGQGLEFLIYFQGNSAPDKSGLPSDRFSAERTGGSVSTLTIQRTQQEDSAVYLCASSLRGGEGGELFFGEGSRLTVL.

The rearrangement links TRBV6-2 or TRBV6-3 to TRBJ2-7; D may be TRBD1 (5 bases). Trimming removed 10 bases at V and 2 bases at J, with 12 bases between. The CDR3 loop spans 12 amino acids. Looked up from germline, CDR1 is MNHEY and CDR2 is SVGEGT. CDR3 loop: CATQGQTYEQYF. The CDR3 DNA reads TGTGCCACCCAGGGCCAGACCTACGAGCAGTACTTC.

This chain uses TRBV7-2 with TRBJ1-3, with TRBD1 matching over 7 bases. Germline V gene data show CDR1 as SGHTA and CDR2 as FQGNSA. There are 16 residues in the CDR3. The junction had 7 bases not matched to a gene; V was cut back by 5 bases and J by 0 bases. The CDR3 region is CASSPTGHYSGNTIYF. For the CDR3, the DNA is TGTGCCAGCAGCCCGACAGGGCACTACTCTGGAAACACCATATATTTT.

The V call is TRBV28, the J call TRBJ2-3, with 7 bases lining up with TRBD2. Looked up from germline, CDR1 is MDHEN and CDR2 is SYDVKM. The CDR3 has 14 amino acids. Trimming took 10 bases from V and 2 from J; bases not matched to a gene: 9. The CDR3 bases are TGTGCCACCACGGGACTAACAAACACAGATACGCAGTATTTT. Residues: CATTGLTNTDTQYF.

This clonotype has ten or more counts. The chain uses TRBV6-5 and TRBJ1-4, with D possibly matching TRBD1 (5 bases). V lost 6 bases, J lost 1 base, and 12 bases lay in between. Germline-derived CDR1 and CDR2 are MNHEY and SVGAGI. The CDR3 totals 15 residues. The CDR3 spells CASSPSDRTNEKLFF. The CDR3 DNA reads TGTGCCAGCAGCCCCTCCGACAGAACTAATGAAAAACTGTTTTTT.

This clonotype was observed a few times. The chain combines TRBV20-1 with TRBJ1-5; a possible D gene is TRBD1 (6 bases). This CDR3 has 18 residues. Trimming pared 0 bases from V and 5 bases from J, leaving 23 bases between. Germline V gene sequence: CDR1 DFQATT, CDR2 SNEGSKA (reference sequence). The CDR3: CSARDRKPGHRPYQPQHF. CDR3 coding DNA: TGCAGTGCTAGAGATAGGAAGCCGGGACACAGACCTTATCAGCCCCAGCATTTT.

V and J are TRBV28 and TRBJ2-1, with 7 bases matching TRBD1. The V gene's germline CDR1 is MDHEN and CDR2 SYDVKM. The CDR3 is 14 amino acids. V gave up 8 bases and J gave up 4 bases; unmatched junction bases: 8. For the CDR3, the DNA is TGTGCCAGCGAAGGGGGACAGCTTTACAATGAGCAGTTCTTC. It encodes CASEGGQLYNEQFF.

V usage is TRBV4-3 and J usage is TRBJ2-3; 10 bases match TRBD1. There are 15 residues in the CDR3. Trimming at V came to 1 base and at J to 6 bases, leaving 4 bases not matched to a gene. Germline V gives CDR1 LGHNA, CDR2 YSLEER. DNA for the CDR3: TGCGCCAGCAGCCAAGTGGGACAGGGGCGGGATACGCAGTATTTT. It codes for CASSQVGQGRDTQYF.

The chain uses TRBV7-2 and TRBJ1-1, with D perhaps TRBD1 (5 bases). CDR1 and CDR2 from the germline V gene are SGHTA and FQGNSA. The length of the CDR3 is 16 residues. V lost 1 base to trimming and J lost 1 base, with 13 bases between them. In DNA, the CDR3 is TGTGCCAGCAGCTTAGGCAGCCGGGGGGGGAACACTGAAGCTTTCTTT. Its translation is CASSLGSRGGNTEAFF. The complete variable domain, with remaining parts taken from reference TRBV7-2 and TRBJ1-1, reads GAGVSQSPSNKVTEKGKDVELRCDPISGHTALYWYRQSLGQGLEFLIYFQGNSAPDKSGLPSDRFSAERTGGSVSTLTIQRTQQEDSAVYLCASSLGSRGGNTEAFFGQGTRLTVV.

The rearrangement links TRBV7-2 to TRBJ2-1, with TRBD2 as a possible D gene (7 bases). The CDR3 is 16 residues long. Germline CDR1 is SGHTA and CDR2 is FQGNSA. V lost 5 bases and J lost 6, with 20 bases in between. The CDR3 DNA reads TGTGCCAGCAGCCTCAGGGGAGGGAATGGGGTCAATGAGCAGTTCTTC. This gives the protein CASSLRGGNGVNEQFF.

The J gene is TRBJ1-5, the V gene TRBV5-1, with a possible D match to TRBD1 (5 bases). CDR1 and CDR2 (germline): SGHRS, YFSETQ. V gave up 5 bases and J gave up 5 bases, with 11 bases separating them. This CDR3 spans 13 amino acids. CDR3 nucleotide sequence: TGCGCCAGCAGTGCCGGGGCCGATCAGCCCCAGCATTTT. Translated, it gives CASSAGADQPQHF.

The CDR3 region is CSARAGTGGSYEQYF. In DNA form, the CDR3 reads TGCAGTGCTAGAGCCGGGACAGGGGGCTCCTACGAGCAGTACTTC. The chain recombines TRBV20-1 with TRBJ2-7, with 11 bases lining up with TRBD1. This CDR3 is built from 15 residues. Unmatched junction bases numbered 2, after V lost 1 base and J lost 0 bases. CDR1 is DFQATT and CDR2 is SNEGSKA in the germline V gene (reference sequence).